The clone carrying this T cell receptor (beta chain) was detected many times. The antigen remains undetermined. The CDR3 sequence is 16 residues long. Germline lookup yields CDR1 LGHDT and CDR2 YNNKEL (reference sequence). V lost 1 base to trimming and J lost 3 bases; unmatched junction nucleotides: 6. The CDR3 regions of TCR beta were amplified from RNA transcripts. Initially, a first-round RT-PCR of the TCR CDR3 employed the HTBI primer set. TCRdb reprocessed the multiplex PCR reads via MiXCR and lists one record per CDR3 protein. The sample contains about 130,000 distinct CDR3 sequences, 22% of which appear only once. This specimen belongs to a study of T cells in Graves' hyperthyroidism and ophthalmopathy. As for the study in general: Peripheral blood draws took place at initial diagnosis, ahead of any treatment.

Hyperthyroidism, newly diagnosed and lasting under 2 months, affected patients aged 18 to 65. Initially, at the first diagnosis of hyperthyroidism and before any ophthalmopathy symptoms, blood was sampled. Whole-study findings and limits: A 13 V-J model separated ophthalmopathy from stable hyperthyroidism.

The receptor was isolated from a woman between 45 and 65 years old with Graves' hyperthyroidism that later progressed to Graves' ophthalmopathy. Material for sequencing was blood. The chain recombines TRBV3-1 with TRBJ1-2; TRBD1 agrees at 9 bases. The CDR3 DNA follows: TGTGCCAGCAGCCAAGCGTCGACAGGGGGTTACTATGGCTACACCTTC. This codes for CASSQASTGGYYGYTF.